The T cell receptor beta chain under discussion was sequenced for a study of control samples from healthy donors and cancer patients. The CDR3 consists of 15 residues. V lost 0 bases and J 2 bases, leaving 11 bases between the germline ends. From germline, CDR1 is LGHNA and CDR2 YSLEER. Libraries were prepared by immunoSEQ multiplex PCR; TCRdb keeps only in-frame clonotypes and omits some of them. The sample has about 120,000 clones; roughly nine tenths are singletons. This chain uses TRBV4-3 with TRBJ2-7, with D possibly matching TRBD1 (6 bases). This receptor was taken from a middle-aged man in good health. Material: blood. The CDR3, as DNA: TGCGCCAGCAGCCAAGATCTGCAGGGGCCCTACGAGCAGTACTTC. It yields the protein CASSQDLQGPYEQYF.